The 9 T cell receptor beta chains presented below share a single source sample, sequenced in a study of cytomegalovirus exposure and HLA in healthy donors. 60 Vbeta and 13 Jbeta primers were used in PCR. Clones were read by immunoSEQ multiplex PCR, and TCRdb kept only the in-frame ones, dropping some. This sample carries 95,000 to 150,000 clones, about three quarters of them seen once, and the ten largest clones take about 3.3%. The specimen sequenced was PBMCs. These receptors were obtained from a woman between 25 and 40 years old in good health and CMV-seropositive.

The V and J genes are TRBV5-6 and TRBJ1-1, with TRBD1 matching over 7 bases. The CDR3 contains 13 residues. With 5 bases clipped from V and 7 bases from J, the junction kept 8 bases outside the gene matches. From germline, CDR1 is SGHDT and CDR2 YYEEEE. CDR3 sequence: CASRPQGLIEAFF. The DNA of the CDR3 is TGTGCCAGCAGGCCACAGGGGTTAATTGAAGCTTTCTTT.

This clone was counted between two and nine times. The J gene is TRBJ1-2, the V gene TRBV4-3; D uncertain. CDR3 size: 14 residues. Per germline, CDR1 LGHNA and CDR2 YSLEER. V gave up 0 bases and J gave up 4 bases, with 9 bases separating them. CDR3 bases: TGCGCCAGCAGCCAAGAGGAGGGTAGCTATGGCTACACCTTC. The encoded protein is CASSQEEGSYGYTF.

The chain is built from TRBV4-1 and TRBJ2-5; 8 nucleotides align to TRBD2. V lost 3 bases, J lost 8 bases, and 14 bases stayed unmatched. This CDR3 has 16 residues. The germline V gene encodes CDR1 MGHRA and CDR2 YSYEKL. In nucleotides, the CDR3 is TGCGCCAGCAGCCATCCGGCTAAGACCGGGGGGGCAACCCAGTACTTC. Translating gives CASSHPAKTGGATQYF.

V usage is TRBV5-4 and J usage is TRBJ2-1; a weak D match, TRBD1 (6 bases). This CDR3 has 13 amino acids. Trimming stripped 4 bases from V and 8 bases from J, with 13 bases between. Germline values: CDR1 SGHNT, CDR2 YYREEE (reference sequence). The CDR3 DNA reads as TGTGCCAGCAGCAGGCCGACAGGCGATGAGCAGTTCTTC. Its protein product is CASSRPTGDEQFF.

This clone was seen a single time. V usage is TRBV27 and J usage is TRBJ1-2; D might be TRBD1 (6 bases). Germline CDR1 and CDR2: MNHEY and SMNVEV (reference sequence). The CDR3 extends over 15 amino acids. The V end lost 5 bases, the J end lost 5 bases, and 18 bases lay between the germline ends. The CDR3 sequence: CASSPDRIFGYGYTF. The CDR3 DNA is TGTGCCAGCAGTCCTGACAGGATTTTTGGGTATGGCTACACCTTC.

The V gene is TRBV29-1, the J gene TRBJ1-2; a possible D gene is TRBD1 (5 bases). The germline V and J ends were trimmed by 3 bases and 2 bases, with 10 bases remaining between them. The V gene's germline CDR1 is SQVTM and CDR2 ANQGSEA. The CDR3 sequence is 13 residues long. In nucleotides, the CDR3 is TGCAGCGTTGACAGGGTCCGCAACTATGGCTACACCTTC. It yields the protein CSVDRVRNYGYTF.

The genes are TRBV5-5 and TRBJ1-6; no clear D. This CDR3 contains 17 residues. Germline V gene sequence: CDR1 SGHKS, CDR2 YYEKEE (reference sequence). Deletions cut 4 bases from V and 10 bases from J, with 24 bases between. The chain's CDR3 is CASSTGRPGSGASPLHF. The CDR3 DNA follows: TGTGCCAGCAGCACCGGCCGCCCGGGGAGCGGAGCGTCACCCCTCCACTTT. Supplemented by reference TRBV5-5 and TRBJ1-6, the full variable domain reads DAGVTQSPTHLIKTRGQQVTLRCSPISGHKSVSWYQQVLGQGPQFIFQYYEKEERGRGNFPDRFSARQFPNYSSELNVNALLLGDSALYLCASSTGRPGSGASPLHFGNGTRLTVT.

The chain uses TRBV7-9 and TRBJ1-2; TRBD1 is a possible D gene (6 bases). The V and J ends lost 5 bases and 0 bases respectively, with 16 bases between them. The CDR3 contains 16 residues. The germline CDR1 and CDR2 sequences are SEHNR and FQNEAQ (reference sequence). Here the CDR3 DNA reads TGTGCCAGCAGCGCGTCTCACAGGGCAGCTAACTATGGCTACACCTTC. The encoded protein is CASSASHRAANYGYTF.

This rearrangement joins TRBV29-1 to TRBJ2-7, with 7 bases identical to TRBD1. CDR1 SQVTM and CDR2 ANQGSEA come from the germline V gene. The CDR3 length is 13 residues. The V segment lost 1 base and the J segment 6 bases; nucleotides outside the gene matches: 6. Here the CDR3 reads CSVEGGKGAEQYF. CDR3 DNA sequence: TGCAGCGTTGAAGGGGGAAAGGGGGCCGAGCAGTACTTC.